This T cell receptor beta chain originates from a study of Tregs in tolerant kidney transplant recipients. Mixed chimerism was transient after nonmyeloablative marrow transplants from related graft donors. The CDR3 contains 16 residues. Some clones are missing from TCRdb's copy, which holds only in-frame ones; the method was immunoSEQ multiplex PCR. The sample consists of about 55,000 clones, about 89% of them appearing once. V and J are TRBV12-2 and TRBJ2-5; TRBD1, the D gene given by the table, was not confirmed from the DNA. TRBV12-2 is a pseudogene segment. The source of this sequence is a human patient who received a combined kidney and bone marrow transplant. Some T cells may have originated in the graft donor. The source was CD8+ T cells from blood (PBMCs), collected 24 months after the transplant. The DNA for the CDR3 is TGTGCAAGTCGCTTAGCGCCAGGTCGGGACAGGGAGACCCAGTACTTC. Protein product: CASRLAPGRDRETQYF.